This T cell receptor beta chain comes out of a study of cytomegalovirus exposure and HLA in healthy donors. Study-wide results and caveats: Within the data, a cluster of highly shared sequence variants was likely a sequencing artifact.

Looked up from germline, CDR1 is MNHEY and CDR2 is SVGAGI. The CDR3 totals 15 residues. Trimming took 5 bases from V and 2 from J, leaving 15 bases between them. Regarding this clone: What it recognizes is unknown.

Both 60 Vbeta primers and 13 Jbeta primers went into the PCR. Here immunoSEQ multiplex PCR was the method, and the copy in TCRdb shows in-frame clones only, minus some. The table counts about 210,000 clones; less than 1% lies in the top ten. The genes are TRBV6-5 and TRBJ1-2; D gene uncertain. Sequencing was performed on PBMCs. The clonotype originates from a woman aged 25 to 45 in good health and CMV-seropositive. CDR3: CASSPDFGLNYGYTF. The CDR3 DNA reads TGTGCCAGCAGTCCGGACTTTGGTCTCAACTATGGCTACACCTTC.